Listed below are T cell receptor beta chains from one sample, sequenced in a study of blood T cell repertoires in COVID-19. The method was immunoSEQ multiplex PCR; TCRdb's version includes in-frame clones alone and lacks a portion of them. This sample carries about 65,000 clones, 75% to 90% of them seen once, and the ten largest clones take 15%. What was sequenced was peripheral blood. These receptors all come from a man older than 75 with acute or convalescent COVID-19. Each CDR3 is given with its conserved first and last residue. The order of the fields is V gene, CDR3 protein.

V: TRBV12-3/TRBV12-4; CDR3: CATGGRLTGELFF
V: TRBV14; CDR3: CASSQDRSRGGNSPLHF
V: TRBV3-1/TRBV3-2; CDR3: CASSPAGPYEQYF
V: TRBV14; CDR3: CASSQNGGLRTDTQYF
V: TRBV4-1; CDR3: CASSRPTGGLAGGRTYNEQFF
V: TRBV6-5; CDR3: CASRTPGQMNTEAFF
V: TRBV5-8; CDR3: CASSLGRGRNQPQHF
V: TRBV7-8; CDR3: CASSASGGPGNTIYF
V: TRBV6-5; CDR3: CASTRLRGSGELFF
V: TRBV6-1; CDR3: CASSEDSPPYGYTF
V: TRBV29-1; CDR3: CSVEISGGSSYNEQFF
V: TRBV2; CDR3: CASNLQGNSYEQYF
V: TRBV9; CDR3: CASSVMLAGGELFF
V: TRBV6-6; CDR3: CASSHPGSANYGYTF
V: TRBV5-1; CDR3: CASSALGSSSGANVLTF
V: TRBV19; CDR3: CASSNPRQARTEAFF
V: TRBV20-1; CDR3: CSGQIQETQYF
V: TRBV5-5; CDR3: CASSLGFVPGANVLTF
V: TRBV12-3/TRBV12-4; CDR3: CASRAYSGNTIYF
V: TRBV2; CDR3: CASSEEREVQYF
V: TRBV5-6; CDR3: CASSWSGVLNTEAFF
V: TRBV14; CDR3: CASSKTTGVEQFF
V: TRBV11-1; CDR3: CASSLYRDRDTGELFF
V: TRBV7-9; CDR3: CASSPYGGSTNEKLFF
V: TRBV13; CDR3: CASSAAGSENTEAFF
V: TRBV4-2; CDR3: CASSFRTGLFF
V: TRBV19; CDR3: CASLGQVGNYGYTF
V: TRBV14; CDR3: CASSRWTGLMNTEAFF